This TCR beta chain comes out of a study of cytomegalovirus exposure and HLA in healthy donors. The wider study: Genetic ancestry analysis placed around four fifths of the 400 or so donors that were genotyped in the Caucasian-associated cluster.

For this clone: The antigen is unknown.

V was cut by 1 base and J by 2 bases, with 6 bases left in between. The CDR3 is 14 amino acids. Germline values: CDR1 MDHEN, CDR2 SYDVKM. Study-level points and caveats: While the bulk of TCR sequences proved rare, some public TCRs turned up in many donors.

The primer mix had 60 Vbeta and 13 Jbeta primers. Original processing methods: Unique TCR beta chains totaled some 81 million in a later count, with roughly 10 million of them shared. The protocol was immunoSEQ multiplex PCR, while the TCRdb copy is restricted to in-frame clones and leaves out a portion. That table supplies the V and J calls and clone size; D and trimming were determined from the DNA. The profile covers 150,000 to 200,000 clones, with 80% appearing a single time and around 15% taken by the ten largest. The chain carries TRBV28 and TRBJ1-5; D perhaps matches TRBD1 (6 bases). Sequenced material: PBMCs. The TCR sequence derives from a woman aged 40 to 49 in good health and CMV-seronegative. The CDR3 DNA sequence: TGTGCCAGCAGTTTATCAGGGGGCAATCAGCCCCAGCATTTT. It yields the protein CASSLSGGNQPQHF.